This T cell receptor beta chain was identified during a study of blood T cell repertoires in COVID-19. In the authors' methods: Estimation of nucleated cell counts relied on the amplification of reference gene primers. This table comes from immunoSEQ multiplex PCR, and its TCRdb copy is limited to in-frame clones, with some not included. The DNA was the basis for D and trimming; V, J and clone size are from that table. There are around 100,000 clones in the sample; approximately 90% occur only once, and about 1.9% lies in the top ten. This CDR3 is built from 13 residues. The ends were cut back, 0 bases at V and 4 bases at J, with 4 bases in the middle. From germline, CDR1 is SGHAT and CDR2 FQNNGV. For this clone: The identical CDR3 is also encoded by other nucleotide sequences in the sample.

The TCR sequence derives from a man aged 50 or older with active COVID-19. The chain has TRBV11-2 and TRBJ1-5; D uncertain. Material: peripheral blood. In DNA form, the CDR3 reads TGTGCCAGCAGCTTAGATCGGAATCAGCCCCAGCATTTT. This gives the protein CASSLDRNQPQHF.